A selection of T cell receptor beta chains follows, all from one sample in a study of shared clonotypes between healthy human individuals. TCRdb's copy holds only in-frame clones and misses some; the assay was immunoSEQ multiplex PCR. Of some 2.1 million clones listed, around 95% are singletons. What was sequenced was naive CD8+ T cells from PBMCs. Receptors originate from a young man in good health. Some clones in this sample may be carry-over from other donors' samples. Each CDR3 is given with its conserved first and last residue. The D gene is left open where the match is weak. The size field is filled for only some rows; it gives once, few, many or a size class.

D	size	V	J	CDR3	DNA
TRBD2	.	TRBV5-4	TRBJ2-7	CASSWKREGGSYEQYF	TGTGCCAGCAGCTGGAAGCGGGAGGGCGGGTCCTACGAGCAGTACTTC
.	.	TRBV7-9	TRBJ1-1	CASSPETWAGGFKVRAFF	TGTGCCAGCAGCCCAGAAACCTGGGCGGGGGGTTTTAAGGTGCGGGCTTTCTTT
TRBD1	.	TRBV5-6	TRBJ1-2	CASSYGTGTGGYTF	TGTGCCAGCAGCTACGGGACAGGGACGGGCGGCTACACCTTC
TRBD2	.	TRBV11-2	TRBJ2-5	CASSLGLAGGPGETQYF	TGTGCCAGCAGCTTAGGACTAGCGGGAGGGCCAGGGGAGACCCAGTACTTC
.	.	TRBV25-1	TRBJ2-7	CASSTFRTHYEQYF	TGTGCCAGCAGTACCTTCCGGACCCACTACGAGCAGTACTTC
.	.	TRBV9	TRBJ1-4	CASSVEKGATNEKLFF	TGTGCCAGCAGCGTAGAGAAGGGAGCAACTAATGAAAAACTGTTTTTT
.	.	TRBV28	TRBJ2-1	CASGVGIGQFF	TGTGCCAGCGGGGTCGGAATTGGGCAGTTCTTC
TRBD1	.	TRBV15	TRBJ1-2	CATSHRPGQHYGYTF	TGTGCCACCAGCCACCGACCGGGACAGCACTATGGCTACACCTTC
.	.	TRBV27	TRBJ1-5	CASSPIGSRTSQHF	TGTGCCAGCAGTCCGATCGGGAGCCGTACGTCCCAGCATTTT
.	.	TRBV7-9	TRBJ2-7	CASSLVTPGGEQYF	TGTGCCAGCAGCTTAGTGACTCCTGGTGGGGAGCAGTACTTC
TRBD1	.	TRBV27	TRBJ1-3	CASSLTSPTGLRNTIYF	TGTGCCAGCAGTCTAACCAGCCCGACAGGGCTTAGAAACACCATATATTTT
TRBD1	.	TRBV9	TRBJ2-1	CASSVGDRGNEQFF	TGTGCCAGCAGCGTTGGGGACAGGGGGAATGAGCAGTTCTTC
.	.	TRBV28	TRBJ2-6	CASSSRQNSGANVLTF	TGTGCCAGCAGTTCCCGACAGAACTCTGGGGCCAACGTCCTGACTTTC
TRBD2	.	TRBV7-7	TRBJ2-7	CASSSLLAGVEFFSYEQYF	TGTGCCAGCAGCAGTCTCCTAGCGGGAGTGGAATTTTTTTCCTACGAGCAGTACTTC
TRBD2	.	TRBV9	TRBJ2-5	CASSAGLAGQETQYF	TGTGCCAGCAGCGCCGGACTAGCAGGACAAGAGACCCAGTACTTC
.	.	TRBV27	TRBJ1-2	CASYRVYGYGYTF	TGTGCCAGCTATAGGGTATACGGCTATGGCTACACCTTC
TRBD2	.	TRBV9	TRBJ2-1	CASSETPTRLAHEQFF	TGTGCCAGCAGCGAAACACCGACCCGACTAGCCCATGAGCAGTTCTTC
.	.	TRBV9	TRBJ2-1	CASSVSGKSYNEQFF	TGTGCCAGCAGCGTATCCGGGAAGTCCTACAATGAGCAGTTCTTC
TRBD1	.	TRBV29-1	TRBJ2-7	CSVLQGYEQYF	TGCAGCGTCTTACAGGGGTACGAGCAGTACTTC
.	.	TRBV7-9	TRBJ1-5	CASSLGGRNQPQHF	TGTGCCAGCAGCTTGGGTGGGCGCAATCAGCCCCAGCATTTT
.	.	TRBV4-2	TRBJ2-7	CASSPTGTLGQYF	TGTGCCAGCAGCCCAACAGGGACTCTGGGGCAGTACTTC
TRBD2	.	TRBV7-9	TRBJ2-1	CASSHAGLAGGPTYNEQFF	TGTGCCAGCAGCCACGCGGGACTAGCGGGAGGGCCGACTTACAATGAGCAGTTCTTC
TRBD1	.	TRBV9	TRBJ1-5	CASSAGTVNQPQHF	TGTGCCAGCAGCGCAGGGACAGTCAATCAGCCCCAGCATTTT
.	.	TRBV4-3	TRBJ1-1	CASSQDRRDRHTEAFF	TGCGCCAGCAGCCAAGATAGGAGGGATAGGCACACTGAAGCTTTCTTT
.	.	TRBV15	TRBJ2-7	CATSTERAHSYEQYF	TGTGCCACCAGCACCGAGCGGGCCCACTCCTACGAGCAGTACTTC
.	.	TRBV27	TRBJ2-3	CASSPSARGSTDTQYF	TGTGCCAGCAGCCCCAGCGCTCGCGGGAGCACAGATACGCAGTATTTT
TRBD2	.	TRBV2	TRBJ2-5	CASSAGTSGRLGETQYF	TGTGCCAGCAGCGCGGGGACTAGCGGACGTTTGGGGGAGACCCAGTACTTC
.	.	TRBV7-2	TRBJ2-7	CASSLATRISWEQYF	TGTGCCAGCAGCTTAGCGACTAGAATTTCGTGGGAGCAGTACTTC
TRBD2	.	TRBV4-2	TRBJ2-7	CASSPWIAGVNEQYF	TGTGCCAGCAGCCCCTGGATAGCGGGAGTAAACGAGCAGTACTTC
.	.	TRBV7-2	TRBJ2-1	CASSLGGTRPNNEQFF	TGTGCCAGCAGCTTAGGAGGGACCCGGCCCAACAATGAGCAGTTCTTC
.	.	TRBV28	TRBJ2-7	CASSLPAYEQYF	TGTGCCAGCAGTTTACCGGCCTACGAGCAGTACTTC
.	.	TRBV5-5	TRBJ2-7	CASSFRLDGYEQYF	TGTGCCAGCAGTTTCCGACTGGATGGCTACGAGCAGTACTTC
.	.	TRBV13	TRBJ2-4	CASSRGAKNIQYF	TGTGCCAGCAGCCGGGGAGCCAAAAACATTCAGTACTTC
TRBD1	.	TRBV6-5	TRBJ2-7	CASSYSTGSTYEQYF	TGTGCCAGCAGTTACTCGACAGGGTCGACCTACGAGCAGTACTTC
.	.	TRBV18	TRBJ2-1	CASSPPGQPDYNEQFF	TGTGCCAGCTCACCTCCAGGACAGCCGGACTACAATGAGCAGTTCTTC
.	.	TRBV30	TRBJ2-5	CAWSIRLGAETQYF	TGTGCCTGGAGTATCCGACTAGGAGCTGAGACCCAGTACTTC
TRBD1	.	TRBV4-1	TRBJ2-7	CASSQARTGGNEQYF	TGCGCCAGCAGCCAGGCCCGGACAGGGGGAAACGAGCAGTACTTC
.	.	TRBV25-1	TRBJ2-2	CASSEYSGGELFF	TGTGCCAGCAGTGAATATTCGGGCGGGGAGCTGTTTTTT
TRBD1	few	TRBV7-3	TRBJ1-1	CASRSGQLSREAFF	TGTGCCAGCAGATCGGGACAGTTGTCGCGGGAAGCTTTCTTT
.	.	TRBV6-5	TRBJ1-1	CASSWQGTTNTEAFF	TGTGCCAGCAGTTGGCAGGGAACGACAAACACTGAAGCTTTCTTT
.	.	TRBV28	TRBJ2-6	CASSFFDSGANVLTF	TGTGCCAGCAGTTTTTTTGACTCTGGGGCCAACGTCCTGACTTTC
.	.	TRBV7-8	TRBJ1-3	CASSLGDISSGNTIYF	TGTGCCAGCAGCTTAGGGGATATAAGCTCTGGAAACACCATATATTTT
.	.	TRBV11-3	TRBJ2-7	CASSTRDGLTYEQYF	TGTGCCAGCAGCACCCGGGACGGACTGACCTACGAGCAGTACTTC
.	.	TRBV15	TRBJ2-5	CATRSRGETPQYF	TGTGCCACCCGATCTAGAGGGGAGACCCCACAGTACTTC
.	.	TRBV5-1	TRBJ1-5	CASSQEGNYLEPQHF	TGCGCCAGCAGCCAAGAGGGAAACTACTTGGAGCCCCAGCATTTT
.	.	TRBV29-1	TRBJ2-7	CSVRAQGEQYF	TGCAGCGTTCGGGCGCAGGGCGAGCAGTACTTC
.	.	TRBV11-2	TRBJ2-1	CASSATIALPSYNEQFF	TGTGCCAGCAGCGCGACCATAGCGCTGCCTTCCTACAATGAGCAGTTCTTC
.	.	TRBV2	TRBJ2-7	CASGSPGRYEQYF	TGTGCCAGCGGGAGCCCCGGGCGATACGAGCAGTACTTC
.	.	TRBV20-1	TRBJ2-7	CSASENYEQYF	TGCAGTGCTAGCGAGAACTACGAGCAGTACTTC
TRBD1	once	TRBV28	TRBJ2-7	CASSFRGHYEQYF	TGTGCCAGCAGTTTCAGGGGGCACTACGAGCAGTACTTC
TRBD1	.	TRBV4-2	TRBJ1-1	CASSQGTGDTEAFF	TGTGCCAGCAGCCAAGGTACAGGGGACACTGAAGCTTTCTTT
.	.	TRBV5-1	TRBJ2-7	CASSLSVGQGIYEQYF	TGCGCCAGCAGCTTGTCTGTAGGGCAGGGAATCTACGAGCAGTACTTC
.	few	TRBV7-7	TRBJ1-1	CASSFSVNTEAFF	TGTGCCAGCAGCTTTTCGGTGAACACTGAAGCTTTCTTT